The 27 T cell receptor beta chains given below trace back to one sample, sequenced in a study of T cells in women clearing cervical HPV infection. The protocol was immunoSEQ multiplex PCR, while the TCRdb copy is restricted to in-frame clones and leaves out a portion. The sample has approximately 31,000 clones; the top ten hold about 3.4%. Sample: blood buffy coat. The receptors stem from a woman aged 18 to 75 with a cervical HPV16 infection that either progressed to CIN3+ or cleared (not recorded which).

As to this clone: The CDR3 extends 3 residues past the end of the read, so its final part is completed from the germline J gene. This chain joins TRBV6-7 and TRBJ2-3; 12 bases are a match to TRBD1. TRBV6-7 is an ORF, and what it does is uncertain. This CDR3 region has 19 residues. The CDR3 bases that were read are TGTGCCAGCAGTTACTCTATGGGACAGGGGGCAATGGGCAATCAGCCG. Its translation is CASSYSMGQGAMGNQP. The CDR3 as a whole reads CASSYSMGQGAMGNQPQYF.

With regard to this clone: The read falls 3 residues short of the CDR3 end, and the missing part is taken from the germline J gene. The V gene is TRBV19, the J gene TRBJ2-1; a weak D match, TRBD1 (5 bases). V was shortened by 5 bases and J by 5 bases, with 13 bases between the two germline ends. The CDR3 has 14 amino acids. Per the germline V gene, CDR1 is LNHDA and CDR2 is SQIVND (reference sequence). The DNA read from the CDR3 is TGTGCCAGTAGTCAGGGCAGGCCGAACAATGAG. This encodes CASSQGRPNNE. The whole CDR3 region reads CASSQGRPNNEQFF.

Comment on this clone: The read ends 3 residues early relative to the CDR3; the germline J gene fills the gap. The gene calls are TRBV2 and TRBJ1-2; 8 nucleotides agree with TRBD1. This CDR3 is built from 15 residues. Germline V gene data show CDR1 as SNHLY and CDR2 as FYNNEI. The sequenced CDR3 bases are TGTGCCAGCAGTGACAGGGGGCTTTCCTACAATGAC. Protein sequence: CASSDRGLSYND. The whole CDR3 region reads CASSDRGLSYNDYTF.

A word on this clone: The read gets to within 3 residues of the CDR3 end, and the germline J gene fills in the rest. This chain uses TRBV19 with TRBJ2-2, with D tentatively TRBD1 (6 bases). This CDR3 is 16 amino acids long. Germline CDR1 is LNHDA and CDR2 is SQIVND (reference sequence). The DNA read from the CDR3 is TGTGCCAGTAGTTCAGATGTGGGACACACATACGAAAAG. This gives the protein CASSSDVGHTYEK. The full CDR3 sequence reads CASSSDVGHTYEKLFF.

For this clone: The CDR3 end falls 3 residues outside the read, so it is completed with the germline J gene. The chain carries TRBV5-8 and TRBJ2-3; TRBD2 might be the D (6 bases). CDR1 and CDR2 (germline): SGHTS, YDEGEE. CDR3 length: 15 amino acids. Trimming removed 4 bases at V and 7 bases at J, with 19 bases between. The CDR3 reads CASSLLGLATNTQYF. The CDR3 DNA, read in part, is TGTGCCAGCAGCCTGTTGGGACTCGCTACCAATACG.

CDR3: CASSDRGTDTQYF. The CDR3 DNA, read in part, is TGTGCCAGCAGTGACAGGGGCACAGATACC. The rearrangement uses TRBV6-4 and TRBJ2-5; the D gene is possibly TRBD1 (5 bases). The read terminates 3 residues ahead of where the CDR3 ends, so the germline J gene completes it. The CDR3 length is 13 residues. Germline-derived CDR1 and CDR2 are MRHNA and SNTAGT.

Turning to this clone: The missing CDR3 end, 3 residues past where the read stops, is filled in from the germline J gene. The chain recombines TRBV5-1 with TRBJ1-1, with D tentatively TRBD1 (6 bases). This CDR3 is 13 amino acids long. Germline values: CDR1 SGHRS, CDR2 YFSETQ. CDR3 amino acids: CASSLGGQAGAFF. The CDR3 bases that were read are TGCGCCAGCAGCTTGGGGGGGCAGGCTGGA.

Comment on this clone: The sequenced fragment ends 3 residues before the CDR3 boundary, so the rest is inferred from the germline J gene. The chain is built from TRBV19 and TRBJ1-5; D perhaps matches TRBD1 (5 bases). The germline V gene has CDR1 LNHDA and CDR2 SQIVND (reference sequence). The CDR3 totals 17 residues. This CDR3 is CASSMVWLAGEVDPQHF. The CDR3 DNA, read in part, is TGTGCCAGTAGTATGGTTTGGCTAGCGGGGGAGGTGGATCCC.

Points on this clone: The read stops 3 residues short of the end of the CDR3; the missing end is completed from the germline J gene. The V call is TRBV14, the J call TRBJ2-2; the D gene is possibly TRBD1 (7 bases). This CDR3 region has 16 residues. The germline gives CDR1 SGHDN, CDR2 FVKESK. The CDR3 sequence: CASSDRQGWGANVLFF. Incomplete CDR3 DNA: TGTGCCAGCAGCGACAGACAGGGTTGGGGGGCCAACGTG. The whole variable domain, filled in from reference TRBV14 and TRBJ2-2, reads EAGVTQFPSHSVIEKGQTVTLRCDPISGHDNLYWYRRVMGKEIKFLLHFVKESKQDESGMPNNRFLAERTGGTYSTLKVQPAELEDSGVYFCASSDRQGWGANVLFFGEGSRLTVL.

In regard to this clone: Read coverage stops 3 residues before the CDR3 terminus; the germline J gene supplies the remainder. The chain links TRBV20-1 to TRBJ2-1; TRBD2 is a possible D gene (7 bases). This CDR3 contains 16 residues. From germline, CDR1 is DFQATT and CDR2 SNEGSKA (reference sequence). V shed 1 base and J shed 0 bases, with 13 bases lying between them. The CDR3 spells CSARGGGAISYNEQFF. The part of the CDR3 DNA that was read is TGCAGTGCTAGAGGTGGGGGGGCCATCTCCTACAATGAG.

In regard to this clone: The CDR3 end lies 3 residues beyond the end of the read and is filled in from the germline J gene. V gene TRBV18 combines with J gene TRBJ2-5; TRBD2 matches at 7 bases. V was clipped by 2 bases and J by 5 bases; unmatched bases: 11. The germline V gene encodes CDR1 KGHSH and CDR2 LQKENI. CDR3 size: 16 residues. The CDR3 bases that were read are TGTGCCAGCTCACCATGGGTAACAGCGGGGTCGGAGACC. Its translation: CASSPWVTAGSET. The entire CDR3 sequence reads CASSPWVTAGSETQYF.

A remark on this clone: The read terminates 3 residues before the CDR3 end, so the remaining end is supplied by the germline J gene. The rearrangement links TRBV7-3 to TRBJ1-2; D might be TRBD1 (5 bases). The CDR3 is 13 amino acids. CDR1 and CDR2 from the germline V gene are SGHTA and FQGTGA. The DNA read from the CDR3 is TGTGCCAGCAGCCTCCGTGAGGGGAAAGGC. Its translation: CASSLREGKG. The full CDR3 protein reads CASSLREGKGYTF.

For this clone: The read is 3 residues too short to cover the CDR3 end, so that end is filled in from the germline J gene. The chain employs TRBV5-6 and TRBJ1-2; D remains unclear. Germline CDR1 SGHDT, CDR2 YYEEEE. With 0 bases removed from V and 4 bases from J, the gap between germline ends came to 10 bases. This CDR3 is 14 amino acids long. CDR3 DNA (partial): TGTGCCAGCAGCTTGGACAGACACGTCTATGGC. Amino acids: CASSLDRHVYG. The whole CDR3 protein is CASSLDRHVYGYTF.

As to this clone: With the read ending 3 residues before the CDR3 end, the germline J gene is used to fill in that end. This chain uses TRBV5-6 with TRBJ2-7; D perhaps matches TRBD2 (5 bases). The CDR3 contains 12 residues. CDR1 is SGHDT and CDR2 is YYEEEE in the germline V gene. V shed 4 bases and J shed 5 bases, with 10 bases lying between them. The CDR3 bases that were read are TGTGCCAGCAGCCGAGGGTCCCACGAG. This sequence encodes CASSRGSHE. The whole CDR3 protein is CASSRGSHEQYF.

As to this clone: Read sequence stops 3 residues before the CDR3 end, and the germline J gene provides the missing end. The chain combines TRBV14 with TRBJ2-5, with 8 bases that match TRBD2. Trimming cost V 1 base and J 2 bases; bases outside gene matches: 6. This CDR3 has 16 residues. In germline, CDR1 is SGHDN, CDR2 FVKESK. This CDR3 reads CASSQVGAGAQETQYF. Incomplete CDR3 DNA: TGTGCCAGCAGCCAAGTCGGAGCGGGGGCTCAAGAGACC.

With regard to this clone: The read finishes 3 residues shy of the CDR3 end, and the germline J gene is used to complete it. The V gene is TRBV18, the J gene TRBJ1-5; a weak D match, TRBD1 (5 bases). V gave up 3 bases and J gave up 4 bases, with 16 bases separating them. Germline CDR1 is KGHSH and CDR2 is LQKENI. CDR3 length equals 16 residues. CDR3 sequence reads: CASSPLQGGGNQPQHF. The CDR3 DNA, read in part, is TGTGCCAGCTCACCCCTCCAGGGCGGGGGTAATCAGCCC.

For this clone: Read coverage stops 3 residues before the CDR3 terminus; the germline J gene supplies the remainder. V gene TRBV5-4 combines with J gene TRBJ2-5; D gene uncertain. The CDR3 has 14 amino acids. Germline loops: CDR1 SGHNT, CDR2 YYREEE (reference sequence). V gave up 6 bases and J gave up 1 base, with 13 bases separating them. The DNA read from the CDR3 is TGTGCCAGCACCTACCAAAACTCCCAAGAGACC. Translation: CASTYQNSQET. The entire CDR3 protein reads CASTYQNSQETQYF.

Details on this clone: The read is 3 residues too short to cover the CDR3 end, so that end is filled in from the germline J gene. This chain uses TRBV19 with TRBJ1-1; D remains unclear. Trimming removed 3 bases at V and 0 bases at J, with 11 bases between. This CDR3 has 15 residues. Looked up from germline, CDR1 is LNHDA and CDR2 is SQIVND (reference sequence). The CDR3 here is CASSILGLMNTEAFF. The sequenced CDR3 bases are TGTGCCAGTAGTATCTTAGGGCTCATGAACACTGAA.

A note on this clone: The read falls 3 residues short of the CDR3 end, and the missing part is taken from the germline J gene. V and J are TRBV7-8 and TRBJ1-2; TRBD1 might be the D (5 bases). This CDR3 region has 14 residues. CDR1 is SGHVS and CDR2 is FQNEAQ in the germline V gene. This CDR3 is CASSSLRGVYDYTF. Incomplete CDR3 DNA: TGTGCCAGCAGCTCATTGCGGGGGGTGTACGAC.

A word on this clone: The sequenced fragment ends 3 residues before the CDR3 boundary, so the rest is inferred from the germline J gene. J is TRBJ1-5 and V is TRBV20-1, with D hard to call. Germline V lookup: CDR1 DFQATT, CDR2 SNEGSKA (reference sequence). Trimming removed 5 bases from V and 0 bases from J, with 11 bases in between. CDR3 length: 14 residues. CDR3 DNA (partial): TGCAGTGCTGCGACTGCTAATAGCAATCAGCCC. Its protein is CSAATANSNQP. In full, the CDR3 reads CSAATANSNQPQHF.

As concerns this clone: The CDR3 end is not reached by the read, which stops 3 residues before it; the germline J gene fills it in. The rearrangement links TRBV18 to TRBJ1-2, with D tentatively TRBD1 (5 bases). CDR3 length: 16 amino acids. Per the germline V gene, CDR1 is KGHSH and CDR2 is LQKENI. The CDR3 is CASSPPKGSSYNDYTF. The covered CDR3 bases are TGTGCCAGCTCACCACCGAAGGGGAGCTCCTACAATGAC.

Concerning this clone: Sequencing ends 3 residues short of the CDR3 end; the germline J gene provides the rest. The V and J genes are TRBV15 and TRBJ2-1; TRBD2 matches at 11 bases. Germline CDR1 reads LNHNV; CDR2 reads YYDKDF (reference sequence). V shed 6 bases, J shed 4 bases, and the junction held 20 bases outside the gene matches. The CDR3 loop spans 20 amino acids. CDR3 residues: CATSKLLAGDLTNGYNEQFF. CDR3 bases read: TGTGCCACCAGTAAATTACTAGCGGGGGACTTAACCAACGGATACAATGAG.

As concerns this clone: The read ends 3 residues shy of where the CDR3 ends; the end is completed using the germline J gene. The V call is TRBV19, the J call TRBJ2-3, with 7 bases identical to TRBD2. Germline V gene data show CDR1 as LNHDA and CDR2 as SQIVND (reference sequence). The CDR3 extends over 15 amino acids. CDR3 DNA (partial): TGTGCCAGTAGTAGAGTAGCGGGCTACCAAGAGACG. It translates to CASSRVAGYQET. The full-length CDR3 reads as CASSRVAGYQETQYF.

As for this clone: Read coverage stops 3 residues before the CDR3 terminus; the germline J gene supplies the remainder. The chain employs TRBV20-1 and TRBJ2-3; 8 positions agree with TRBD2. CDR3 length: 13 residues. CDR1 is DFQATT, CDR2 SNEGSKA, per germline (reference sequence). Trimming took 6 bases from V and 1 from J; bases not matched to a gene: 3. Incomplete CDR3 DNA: TGCAGTGCGCTTAGCGGGGGCACAGATACG. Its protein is CSALSGGTDT. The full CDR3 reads CSALSGGTDTQYF.

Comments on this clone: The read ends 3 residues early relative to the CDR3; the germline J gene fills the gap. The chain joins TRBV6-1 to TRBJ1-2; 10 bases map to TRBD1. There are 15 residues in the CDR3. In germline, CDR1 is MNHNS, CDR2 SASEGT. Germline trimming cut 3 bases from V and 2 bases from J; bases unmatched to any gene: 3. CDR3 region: CASSDWTGGNYGYTF. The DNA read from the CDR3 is TGTGCCAGCAGTGATTGGACAGGGGGAAACTATGGC.

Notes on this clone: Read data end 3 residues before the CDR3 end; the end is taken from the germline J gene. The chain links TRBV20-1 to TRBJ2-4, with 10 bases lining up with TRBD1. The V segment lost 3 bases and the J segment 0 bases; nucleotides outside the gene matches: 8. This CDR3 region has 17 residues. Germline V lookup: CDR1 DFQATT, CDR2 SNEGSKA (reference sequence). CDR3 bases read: TGCAGTGCTAGGGGTGGGACAGGGGCCTTAGCCAAAAACATT. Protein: CSARGGTGALAKNI. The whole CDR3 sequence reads CSARGGTGALAKNIQYF.

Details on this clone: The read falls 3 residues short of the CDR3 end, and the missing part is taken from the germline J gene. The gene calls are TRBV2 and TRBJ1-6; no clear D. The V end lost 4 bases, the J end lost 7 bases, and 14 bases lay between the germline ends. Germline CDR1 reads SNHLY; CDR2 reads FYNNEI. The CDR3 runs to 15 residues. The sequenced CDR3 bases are TGTGCCAGCAGTGTGTATGGCACTACCAATTCACCC. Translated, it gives CASSVYGTTNSP. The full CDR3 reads CASSVYGTTNSPLHF.